This T cell receptor (beta chain) derives from a study of blood T cell repertoires in COVID-19. Across the study: COVID-19 samples collected from the United States, Italy and Spain covered acute and convalescent phases. Nucleic acid was either cDNA or gDNA, and it came from T cells, B-cell-depleted T cells, or PBMCs.

Original analysis: Using reference gene primer amplification, nucleated cell counts were estimated. Some clones are missing from TCRdb's copy, which holds only in-frame ones; the method was immunoSEQ multiplex PCR. That table furnishes V, J and clone size, whereas the DNA furnished D and trimming. The sample carries roughly 100,000 clones, roughly four fifths recorded once. The CDR3 runs to 14 residues. The trim removed 4 bases at V and 2 bases at J, leaving 4 bases unmatched. Germline-derived CDR1 and CDR2 are SGHRS and YFSETQ. The clonotype was recovered from a man between 65 and 79 years old with active or convalescent COVID-19. The sample consisted of peripheral blood. The V call is TRBV5-1, the J call TRBJ1-2; 8 positions agree with TRBD1. CDR3 coding DNA: TGCGCCAGCAGCCCATGGACAGGGAACTATGGCTACACCTTC. Translation: CASSPWTGNYGYTF.